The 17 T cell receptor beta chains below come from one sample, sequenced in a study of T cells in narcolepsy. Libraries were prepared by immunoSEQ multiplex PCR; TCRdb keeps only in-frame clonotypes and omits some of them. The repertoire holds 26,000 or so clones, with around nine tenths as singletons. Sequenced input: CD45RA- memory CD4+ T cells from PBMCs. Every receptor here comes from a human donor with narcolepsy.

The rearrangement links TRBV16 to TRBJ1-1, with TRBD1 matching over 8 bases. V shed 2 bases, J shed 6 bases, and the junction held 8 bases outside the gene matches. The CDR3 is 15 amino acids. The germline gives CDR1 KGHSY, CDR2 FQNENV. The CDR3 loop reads CASSQIGQGSSEAFF. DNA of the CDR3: TGTGCCAGCAGCCAAATCGGACAGGGCTCTTCTGAAGCTTTCTTT.

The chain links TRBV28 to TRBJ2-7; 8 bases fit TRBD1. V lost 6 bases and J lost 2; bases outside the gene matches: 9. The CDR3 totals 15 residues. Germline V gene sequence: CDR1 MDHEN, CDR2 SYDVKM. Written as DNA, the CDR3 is TGTGCCAGCAGACCTAGGGGGACAGGCACCTACGAGCAGTACTTC. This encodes CASRPRGTGTYEQYF. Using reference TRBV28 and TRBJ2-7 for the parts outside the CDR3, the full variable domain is DVKVTQSSRYLVKRTGEKVFLECVQDMDHENMFWYRQDPGLGLRLIYFSYDVKMKEKGDIPEGYSVSREKKERFSLILESASTNQTSMYLCASRPRGTGTYEQYFGPGTRLTVT.

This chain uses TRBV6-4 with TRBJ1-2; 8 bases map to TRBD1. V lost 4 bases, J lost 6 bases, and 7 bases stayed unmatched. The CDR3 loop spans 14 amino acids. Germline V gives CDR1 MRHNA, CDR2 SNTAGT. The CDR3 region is CASSATGTGNGYTF. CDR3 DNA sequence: TGTGCCAGCAGTGCCACCGGGACAGGCAATGGCTACACCTTC.

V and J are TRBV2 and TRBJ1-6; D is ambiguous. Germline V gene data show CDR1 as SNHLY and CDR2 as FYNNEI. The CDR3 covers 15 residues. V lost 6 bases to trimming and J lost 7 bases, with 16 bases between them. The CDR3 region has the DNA TGTGCCAGCAGATTACCGGGTCCACAAAATTCACCCCTCCACTTT. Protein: CASRLPGPQNSPLHF.

The CDR3 here is CASSRPGTAEKLFF. CDR3 bases: TGCGCCAGCAGCCGCCCGGGGACGGCTGAAAAACTGTTTTTT. The chain is built from TRBV4-1 and TRBJ1-4; tentative D call: TRBD1 (5 bases). The V end lost 4 bases, the J end lost 7 bases, and 13 bases lay between the germline ends. The CDR3 runs to 14 residues. Germline lookup yields CDR1 MGHRA and CDR2 YSYEKL.

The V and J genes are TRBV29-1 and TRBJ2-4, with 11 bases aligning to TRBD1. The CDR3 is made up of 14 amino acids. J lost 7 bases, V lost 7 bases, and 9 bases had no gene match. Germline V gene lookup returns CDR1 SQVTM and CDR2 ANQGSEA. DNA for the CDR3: TGCAGCGCGGCTGACGGGACAGGGGGGAACATTCAGTACTTC. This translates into CSAADGTGGNIQYF.

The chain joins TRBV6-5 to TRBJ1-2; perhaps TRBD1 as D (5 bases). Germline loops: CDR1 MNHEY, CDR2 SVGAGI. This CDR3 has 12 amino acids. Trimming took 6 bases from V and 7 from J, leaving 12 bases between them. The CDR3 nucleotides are TGTGCCAGCAGCCCCCTGGGGACTGGCTACACCTTC. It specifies CASSPLGTGYTF.

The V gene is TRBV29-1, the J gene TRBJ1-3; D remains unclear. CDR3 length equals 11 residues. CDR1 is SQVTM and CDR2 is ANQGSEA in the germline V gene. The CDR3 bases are TGCAGTGTCTATACTGGAAACACCATATATTTT. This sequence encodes CSVYTGNTIYF.

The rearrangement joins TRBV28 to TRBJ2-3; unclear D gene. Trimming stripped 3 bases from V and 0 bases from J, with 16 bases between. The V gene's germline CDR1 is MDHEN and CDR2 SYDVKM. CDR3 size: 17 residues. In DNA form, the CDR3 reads TGTGCCAGCAGTTTTGGGCCTGGGGATATTAGCACAGATACGCAGTATTTT. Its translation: CASSFGPGDISTDTQYF.

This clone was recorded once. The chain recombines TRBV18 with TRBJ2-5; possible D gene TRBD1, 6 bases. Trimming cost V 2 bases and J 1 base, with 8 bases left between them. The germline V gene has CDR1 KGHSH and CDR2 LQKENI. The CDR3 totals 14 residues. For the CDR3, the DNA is TGTGCCAGCTCACCATGGACAGCCCAAGAGACCCAGTACTTC. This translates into CASSPWTAQETQYF.

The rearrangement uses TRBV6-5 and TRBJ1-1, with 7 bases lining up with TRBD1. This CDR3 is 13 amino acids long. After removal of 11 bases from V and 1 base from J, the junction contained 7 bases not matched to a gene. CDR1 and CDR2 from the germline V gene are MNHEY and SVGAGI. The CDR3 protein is CASWTGENTEAFF. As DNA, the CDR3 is TGTGCCTCCTGGACAGGAGAGAACACTGAAGCTTTCTTT.

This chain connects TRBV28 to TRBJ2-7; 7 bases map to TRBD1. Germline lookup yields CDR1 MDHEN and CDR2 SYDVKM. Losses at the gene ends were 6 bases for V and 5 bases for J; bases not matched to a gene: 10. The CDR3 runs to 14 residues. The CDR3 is CASRPSTGFHEQYV. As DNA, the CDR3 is TGTGCCAGCAGACCGTCGACAGGGTTCCACGAGCAGTACGTC.

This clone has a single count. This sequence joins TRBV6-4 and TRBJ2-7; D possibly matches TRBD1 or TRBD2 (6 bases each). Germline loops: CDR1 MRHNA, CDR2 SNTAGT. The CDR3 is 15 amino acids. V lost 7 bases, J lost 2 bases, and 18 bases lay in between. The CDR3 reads CASTQRGLGPYEQYV. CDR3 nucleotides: TGTGCCAGCACACAACGGGGGCTAGGCCCCTACGAGCAGTACGTC.

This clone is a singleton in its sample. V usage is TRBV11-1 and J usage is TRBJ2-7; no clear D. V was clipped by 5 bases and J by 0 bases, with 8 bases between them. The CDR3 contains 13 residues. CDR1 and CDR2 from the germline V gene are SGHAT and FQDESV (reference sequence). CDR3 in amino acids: CASSTDHSYEQYV. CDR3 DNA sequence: TGTGCCAGCAGCACTGACCACTCCTACGAGCAGTACGTC.

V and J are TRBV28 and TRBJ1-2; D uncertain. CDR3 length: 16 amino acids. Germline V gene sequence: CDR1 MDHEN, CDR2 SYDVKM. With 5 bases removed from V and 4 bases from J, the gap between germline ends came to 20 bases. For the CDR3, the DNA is TGTGCCAGCAGTACCCCAGTGCGGGAGGGATCCTATGGCTACACCTTC. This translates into CASSTPVREGSYGYTF.

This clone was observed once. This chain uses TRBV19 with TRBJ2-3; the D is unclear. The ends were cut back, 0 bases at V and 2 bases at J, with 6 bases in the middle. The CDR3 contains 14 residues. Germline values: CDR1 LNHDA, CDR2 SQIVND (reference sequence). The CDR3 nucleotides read TGTGCCAGTAGTATAGATCCTAACACAGATACGCAGTATTTT. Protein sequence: CASSIDPNTDTQYF. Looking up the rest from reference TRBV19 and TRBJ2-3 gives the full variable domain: DGGITQSPKYLFRKEGQNVTLSCEQNLNHDAMYWYRQDPGQGLRLIYYSQIVNDFQKGDIAEGYSVSREKKESFPLTVTSAQKNPTAFYLCASSIDPNTDTQYFGPGTRLTVL.

The CDR3 DNA reads as TGCAGCGTTCGGGTATCAGCCTACGAGCAGTACGTC. Residues: CSVRVSAYEQYV. V is TRBV29-1 and J is TRBJ2-7; D is uncertain. Trimming stripped 5 bases from V and 2 bases from J, with 10 bases between. Germline V lookup: CDR1 SQVTM, CDR2 ANQGSEA. This CDR3 is 12 amino acids long.